Here is one T cell receptor (beta chain) with its context. With random hexamers, 0.5 to 1 ug RNA was reverse transcribed. TCRdb reprocessed the immunoSEQ multiplex PCR reads with MiXCR, giving one entry per CDR3 protein. The sample lists around 120,000 distinct CDR3 sequences; about 94% were seen once. Germline assignment: CDR1 SGHNT and CDR2 YYREEE (reference sequence). The CDR3 is made up of 17 amino acids. The V end was cut by 4 bases, the J end by 4 bases, with 22 bases between. These data belong to a study of CD8 T cells in Susac syndrome. Both CD4+ and CD8+ T cells were negatively isolated, and TEMRA cells underwent FACS enrichment.

The origin of this receptor is a human donor with multiple sclerosis. The rearrangement uses TRBV5-4 and TRBJ2-3; possibly TRBD2 for D (6 bases). Sequenced: CD4+ T cells from PBMCs. The CDR3 DNA sequence: TGTGCCAGCAGCCAGAGCGGAGGAGGGCAAAGAGCAGATACGCAGTATTTT. Protein sequence: CASSQSGGGQRADTQYF. Variable domain in full (rest from reference TRBV5-4 and TRBJ2-3): ETGVTQSPTHLIKTRGQQVTLRCSSQSGHNTVSWYQQALGQGPQFIFQYYREEENGRGNFPPRFSGLQFPNYSSELNVNALELDDSALYLCASSQSGGGQRADTQYFGPGTRLTVL.